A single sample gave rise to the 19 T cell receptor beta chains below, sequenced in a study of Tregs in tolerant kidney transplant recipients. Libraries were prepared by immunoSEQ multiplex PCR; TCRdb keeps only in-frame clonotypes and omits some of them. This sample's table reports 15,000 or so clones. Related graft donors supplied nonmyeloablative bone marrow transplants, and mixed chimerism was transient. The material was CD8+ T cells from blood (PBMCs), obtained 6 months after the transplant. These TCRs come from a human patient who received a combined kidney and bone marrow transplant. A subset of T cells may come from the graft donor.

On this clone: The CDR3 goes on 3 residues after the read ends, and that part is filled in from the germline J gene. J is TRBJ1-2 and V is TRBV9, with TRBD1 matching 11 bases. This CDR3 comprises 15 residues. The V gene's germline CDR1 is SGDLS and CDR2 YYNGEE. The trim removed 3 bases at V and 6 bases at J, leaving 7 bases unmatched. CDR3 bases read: TGTGCCAGCAGCGCCCCGGACAGGGGGCAAGATGGC. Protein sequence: CASSAPDRGQDG. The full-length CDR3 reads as CASSAPDRGQDGYTF.

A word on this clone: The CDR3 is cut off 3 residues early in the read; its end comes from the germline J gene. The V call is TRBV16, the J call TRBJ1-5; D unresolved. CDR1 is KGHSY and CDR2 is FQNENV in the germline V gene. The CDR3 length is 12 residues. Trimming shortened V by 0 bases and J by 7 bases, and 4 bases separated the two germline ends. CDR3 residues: CASSQSSQPQHF. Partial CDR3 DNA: TGTGCCAGCAGCCAATCGAGCCAGCCC.

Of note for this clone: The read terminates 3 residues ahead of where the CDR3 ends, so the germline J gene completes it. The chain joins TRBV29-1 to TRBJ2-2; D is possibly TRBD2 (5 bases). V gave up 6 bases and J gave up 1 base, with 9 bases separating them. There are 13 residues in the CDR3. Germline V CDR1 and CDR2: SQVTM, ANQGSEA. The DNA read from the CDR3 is TGCAGCGTCGATCGGGGGAACACCGGGGAG. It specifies CSVDRGNTGE. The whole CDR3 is CSVDRGNTGELFF.

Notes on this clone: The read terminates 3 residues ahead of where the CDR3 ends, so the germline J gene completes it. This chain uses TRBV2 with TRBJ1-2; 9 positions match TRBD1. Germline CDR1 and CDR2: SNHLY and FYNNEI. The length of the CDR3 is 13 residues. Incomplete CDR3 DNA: TGTGGGACAGGGGATGAGTCTAACTATGGC. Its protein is CGTGDESNYG. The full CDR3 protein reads CGTGDESNYGYTF.

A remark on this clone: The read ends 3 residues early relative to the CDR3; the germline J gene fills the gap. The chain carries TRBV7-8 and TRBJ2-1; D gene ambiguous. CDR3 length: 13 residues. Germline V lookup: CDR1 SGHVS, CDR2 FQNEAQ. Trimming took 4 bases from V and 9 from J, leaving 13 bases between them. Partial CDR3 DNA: TGTGCCAGCAGCTCCCGGCTGGGCAGTGAG. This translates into CASSSRLGSE. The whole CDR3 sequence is CASSSRLGSEQFF.

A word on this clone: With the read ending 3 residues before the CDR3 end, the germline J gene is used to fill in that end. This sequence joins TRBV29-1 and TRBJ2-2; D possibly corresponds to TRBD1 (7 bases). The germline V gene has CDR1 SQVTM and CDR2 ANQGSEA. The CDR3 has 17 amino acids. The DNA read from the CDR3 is TGCAGCGTTGAAGAGGGAGACTACACGGAGGGGGCCAACGTG. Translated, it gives CSVEEGDYTEGANV. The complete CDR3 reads CSVEEGDYTEGANVLFF.

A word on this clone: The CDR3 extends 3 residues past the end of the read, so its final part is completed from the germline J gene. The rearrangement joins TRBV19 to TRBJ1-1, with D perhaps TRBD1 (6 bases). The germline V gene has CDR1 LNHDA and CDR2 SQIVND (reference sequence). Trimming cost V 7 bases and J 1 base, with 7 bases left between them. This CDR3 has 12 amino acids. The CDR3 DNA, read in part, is TGTGCCAGTATGACAGGGAACACTGAA. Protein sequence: CASMTGNTE. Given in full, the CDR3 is CASMTGNTEAFF.

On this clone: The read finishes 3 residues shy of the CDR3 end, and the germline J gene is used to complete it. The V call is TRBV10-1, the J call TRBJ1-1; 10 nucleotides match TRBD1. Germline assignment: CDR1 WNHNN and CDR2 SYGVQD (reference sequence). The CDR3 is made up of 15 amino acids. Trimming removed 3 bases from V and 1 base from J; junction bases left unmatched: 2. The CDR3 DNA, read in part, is TGCGCCAGCAGTGACTGGACAGGGGGGAACACTGAA. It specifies CASSDWTGGNTE. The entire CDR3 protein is CASSDWTGGNTEAFF.

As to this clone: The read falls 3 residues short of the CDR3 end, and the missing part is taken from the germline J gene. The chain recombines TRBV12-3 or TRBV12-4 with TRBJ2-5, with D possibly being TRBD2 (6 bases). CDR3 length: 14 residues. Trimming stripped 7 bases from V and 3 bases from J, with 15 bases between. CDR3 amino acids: CASKRLGTEETQYF. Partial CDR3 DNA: TGTGCCAGCAAGCGACTAGGAACCGAAGAGACC.

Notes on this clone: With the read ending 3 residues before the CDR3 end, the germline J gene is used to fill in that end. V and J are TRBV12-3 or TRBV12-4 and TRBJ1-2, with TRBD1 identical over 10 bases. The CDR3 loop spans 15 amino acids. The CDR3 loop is CASSPARDRGRGYTF. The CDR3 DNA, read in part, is TGTGCCAGCAGCCCCGCCCGGGACAGGGGAAGGGGC.

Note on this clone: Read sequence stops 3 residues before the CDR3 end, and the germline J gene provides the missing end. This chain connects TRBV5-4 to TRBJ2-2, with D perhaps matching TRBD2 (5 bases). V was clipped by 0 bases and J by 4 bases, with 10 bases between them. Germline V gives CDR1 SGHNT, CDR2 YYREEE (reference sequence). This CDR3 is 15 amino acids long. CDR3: CASSLASYGTGELFF. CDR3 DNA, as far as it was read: TGTGCCAGCAGCTTGGCTAGCTATGGCACCGGGGAG.

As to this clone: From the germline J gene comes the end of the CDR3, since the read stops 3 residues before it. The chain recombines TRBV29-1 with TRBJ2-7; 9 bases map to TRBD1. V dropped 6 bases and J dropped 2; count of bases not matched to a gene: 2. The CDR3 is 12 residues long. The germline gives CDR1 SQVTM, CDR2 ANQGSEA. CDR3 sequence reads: CSVRQGAYEQYF. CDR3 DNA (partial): TGCAGCGTGCGACAGGGGGCCTACGAG.

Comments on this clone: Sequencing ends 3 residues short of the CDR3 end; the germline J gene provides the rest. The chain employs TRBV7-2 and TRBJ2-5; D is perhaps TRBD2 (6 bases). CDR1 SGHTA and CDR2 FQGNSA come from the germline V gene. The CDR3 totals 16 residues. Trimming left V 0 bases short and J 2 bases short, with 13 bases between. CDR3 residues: CASSLALGGLQETQYF. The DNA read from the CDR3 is TGTGCCAGCAGCTTAGCGCTGGGGGGACTGCAAGAGACC.

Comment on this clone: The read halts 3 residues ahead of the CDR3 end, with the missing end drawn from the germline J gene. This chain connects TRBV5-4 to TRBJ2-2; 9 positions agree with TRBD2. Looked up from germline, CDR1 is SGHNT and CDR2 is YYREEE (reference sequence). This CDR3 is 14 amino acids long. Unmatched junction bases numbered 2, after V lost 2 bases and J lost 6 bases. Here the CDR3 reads CASSFRGGAGELFF. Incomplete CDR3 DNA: TGTGCCAGCAGCTTTCGCGGGGGGGCCGGGGAG. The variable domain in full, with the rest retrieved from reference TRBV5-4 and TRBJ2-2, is ETGVTQSPTHLIKTRGQQVTLRCSSQSGHNTVSWYQQALGQGPQFIFQYYREEENGRGNFPPRFSGLQFPNYSSELNVNALELDDSALYLCASSFRGGAGELFFGEGSRLTVL.

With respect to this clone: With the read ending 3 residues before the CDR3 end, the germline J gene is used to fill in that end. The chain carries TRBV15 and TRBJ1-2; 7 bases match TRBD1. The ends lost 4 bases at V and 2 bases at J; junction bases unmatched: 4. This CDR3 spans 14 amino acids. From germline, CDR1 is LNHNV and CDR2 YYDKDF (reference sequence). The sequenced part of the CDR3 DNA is TGTGCCACCAGCACCGGGACAGAAAACTATGGC. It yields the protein CATSTGTENYG. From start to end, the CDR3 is CATSTGTENYGYTF.

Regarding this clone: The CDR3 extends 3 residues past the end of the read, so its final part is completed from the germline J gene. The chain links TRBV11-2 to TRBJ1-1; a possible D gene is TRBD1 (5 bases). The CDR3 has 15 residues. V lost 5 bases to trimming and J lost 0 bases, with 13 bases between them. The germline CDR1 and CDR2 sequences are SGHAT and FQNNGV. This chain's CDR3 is CASSPWTIMNTEAFF. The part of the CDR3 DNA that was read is TGTGCCAGCAGCCCCTGGACAATTATGAACACTGAA.

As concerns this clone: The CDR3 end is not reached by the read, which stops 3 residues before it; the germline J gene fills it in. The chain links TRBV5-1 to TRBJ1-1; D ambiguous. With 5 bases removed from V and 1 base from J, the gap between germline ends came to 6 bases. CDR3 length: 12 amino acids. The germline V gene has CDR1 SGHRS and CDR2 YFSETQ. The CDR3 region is CASRGSNTEAFF. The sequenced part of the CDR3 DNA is TGCGCCAGCAGAGGGTCGAACACTGAA.

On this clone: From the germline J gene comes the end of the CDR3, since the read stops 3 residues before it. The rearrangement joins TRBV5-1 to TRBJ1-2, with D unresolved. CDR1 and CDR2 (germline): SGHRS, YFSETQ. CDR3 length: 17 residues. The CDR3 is CASRAGLYPPSSYDYTF. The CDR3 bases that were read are TGCGCCAGCCGGGCAGGACTATACCCCCCGAGCTCCTACGAC. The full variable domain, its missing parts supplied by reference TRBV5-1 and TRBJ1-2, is KAGVTQTPRYLIKTRGQQVTLSCSPISGHRSVSWYQQTPGQGLQFLFEYFSETQRNKGNFPGRFSGRQFSNSRSEMNVSTLELGDSALYLCASRAGLYPPSSYDYTFGSGTRLTVV.

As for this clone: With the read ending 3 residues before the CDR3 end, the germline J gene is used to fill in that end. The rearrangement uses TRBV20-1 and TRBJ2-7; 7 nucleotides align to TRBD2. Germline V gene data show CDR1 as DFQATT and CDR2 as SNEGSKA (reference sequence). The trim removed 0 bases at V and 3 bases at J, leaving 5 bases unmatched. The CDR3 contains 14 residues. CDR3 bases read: TGCAGTGCTAGAGATCGGGACTACAACTACGAG. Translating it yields CSARDRDYNYE. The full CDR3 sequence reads CSARDRDYNYEQYF.